This record concerns one TCR beta chain sequence. These data originate in a study of blood T cell repertoires in COVID-19. TCRdb keeps only in-frame clones here, not all; method: immunoSEQ multiplex PCR. The sample has 160,000 or so clones, about 80% seen once; the top ten hold around 3.7%. V trimming: 6 bases; J trimming: 5 bases; junction bases outside the gene matches: 10. This CDR3 comprises 14 residues. Germline V CDR1 and CDR2: SQVTM, ANQGSEA. Cohort assignment relied on participant-reported clinical history. Before being deemed recovered, Cohort 3 donors had two negative PCRs, clearance, or symptom resolution.

V is TRBV29-1 and J is TRBJ2-7; TRBD1 matches at 10 bases. Material: PBMCs or T cells enriched from blood (not recorded which). This receptor was taken from a woman in her fifties or sixties who had recovered from COVID-19. The CDR3: CSVVLADRGDEQYF. The CDR3 region has the DNA TGCAGCGTGGTCCTCGCGGACAGGGGGGACGAGCAGTACTTC.